The 32 T cell receptor beta chains below all came from one sample that was sequenced in a study of CD8+ T cells in alopecia areata. Sequencing used cDNA as its template, made by extracting RNA and reverse transcribing it. Method: immunoSEQ multiplex PCR; TCRdb's copy keeps in-frame clones and lacks some. The sample yields under 250,000 clones, more than 45% seen once. Specimen: CD4+ T cells sorted from blood, collected at week 0. These receptors were obtained from a human donor with alopecia areata.

The chain uses TRBV30 and TRBJ2-7; tentative D call: TRBD1 (6 bases). In germline, CDR1 is GTSNPN, CDR2 SVGIG (reference sequence). This CDR3 is 15 amino acids long. V lost 0 bases to trimming and J lost 0 bases, with 12 bases between them. The CDR3 region is CAWSVYRASSYEQYF. CDR3 bases: TGTGCCTGGAGTGTATACAGGGCAAGCTCCTACGAGCAGTACTTC.

The V call is TRBV19, the J call TRBJ2-7, with D perhaps TRBD1 or TRBD2 (5 bases each). The V end was cut by 4 bases, the J end by 4 bases, with 20 bases between. The germline V gene has CDR1 LNHDA and CDR2 SQIVND (reference sequence). This CDR3 contains 16 residues. The CDR3 DNA reads TGTGCCAGTAGTAAGTTCGGGACCGCAGGCAATTACGAGCAGTACTTC. Its translation is CASSKFGTAGNYEQYF. The entire variable domain, with the rest obtained from reference TRBV19 and TRBJ2-7, is as follows: DGGITQSPKYLFRKEGQNVTLSCEQNLNHDAMYWYRQDPGQGLRLIYYSQIVNDFQKGDIAEGYSVSREKKESFPLTVTSAQKNPTAFYLCASSKFGTAGNYEQYFGPGTRLTVT.

Concerning this clone: One end of the junction is discordant with germline, which a read error may explain. This chain links TRBV2 with TRBJ2-3, with D perhaps TRBD1 or TRBD2 (5 bases each). This CDR3 has 15 residues. The V gene's germline CDR1 is SNHLY and CDR2 FYNNEI. This chain's CDR3 is CAGRERGWGTDTQYF. DNA for the CDR3: TGTGCCGGCAGGGAGAGGGGATGGGGCACAGATACGCAGTATTTT.

This clone has more than one count but fewer than ten. The V gene is TRBV30, the J gene TRBJ2-1; TRBD2 matches at 9 bases. The trim removed 2 bases at V and 9 bases at J, leaving 11 bases unmatched. The germline V gene has CDR1 GTSNPN and CDR2 SVGIG (reference sequence). This CDR3 has 15 amino acids. The CDR3: CAWSPGGTSPREQFF. CDR3 bases: TGTGCCTGGAGTCCCGGGGGGACTAGCCCCCGTGAGCAGTTCTTC.

The chain uses TRBV9 and TRBJ2-1; the D gene is possibly TRBD2 (5 bases). The V gene lost 4 bases and the J gene lost 2 bases, with 19 bases spanning the gap. Germline V lookup: CDR1 SGDLS, CDR2 YYNGEE. The CDR3 loop spans 17 amino acids. The CDR3 bases are TGTGCCAGCAGCCTACGTCTCAAGCGGAGCGCCTACAATGAGCAGTTCTTC. It translates to CASSLRLKRSAYNEQFF.

The chain uses TRBV10-2 and TRBJ1-2; D might be TRBD1 (6 bases). This CDR3 has 16 amino acids. Trimming removed 11 bases at V and 0 bases at J, with 22 bases between. CDR1 and CDR2 from the germline V gene are WSHSY and SAAADI. Written as DNA, the CDR3 is TGCGCCGTCGGTGGAACAGGGAAAGGGTCTAACTATGGCTACACCTTC. Translated, it gives CAVGGTGKGSNYGYTF.

This clone was counted a few times. The rearrangement links TRBV7-9 to TRBJ2-1; D gene uncertain. The CDR3 contains 15 residues. Trimming removed 1 base at V and 5 bases at J, with 12 bases between. CDR1 SEHNR and CDR2 FQNEAQ come from the germline V gene (reference sequence). CDR3 bases: TGTGCCAGCAGCTTAGGTGGGTCCAGTAACAATGAGCAGTTCTTC. Residues: CASSLGGSSNNEQFF.

The J gene is TRBJ2-1, the V gene TRBV7-2, with TRBD2 matching over 8 bases. Germline V gives CDR1 SGHTA, CDR2 FQGNSA. Germline trimming cut 5 bases from V and 6 bases from J; bases unmatched to any gene: 6. The CDR3 spans 14 residues. The CDR3 protein is CASSHGTSSNEQFF. The CDR3 coding sequence is TGTGCCAGCAGCCACGGGACTAGTTCCAATGAGCAGTTCTTC.

The CDR3 sequence: CAWRAKTGRTYGYTF. The DNA for the CDR3 is TGTGCCTGGAGGGCCAAGACAGGGCGGACCTATGGCTACACCTTC. V is TRBV30 and J is TRBJ1-2, with 7 bases fitting TRBD1. The CDR3 consists of 15 residues. V trimming: 3 bases; J trimming: 4 bases; junction bases outside the gene matches: 11. CDR1 is GTSNPN and CDR2 is SVGIG in the germline V gene (reference sequence).

The chain couples TRBV7-9 to TRBJ2-3, with 7 bases lining up with TRBD1. The V and J ends lost 5 bases and 2 bases, in that order; junction bases with no gene match: 10. This CDR3 contains 16 residues. Germline CDR1 SEHNR, CDR2 FQNEAQ (reference sequence). The DNA of the CDR3 is TGTGCCAGCAGCCCAGGAAGGGGGCGGAACACAGATACGCAGTATTTT. It encodes CASSPGRGRNTDTQYF.

The CDR3 coding sequence is TGTGCCAGCAGGTCCGGGGACAGGGACACGCAGTATTTT. Translating it yields CASRSGDRDTQYF. The chain links TRBV6-6 to TRBJ2-3; 9 bases are shared with TRBD1. The germline V gene has CDR1 MNHNY and CDR2 SVGAGI (reference sequence). The CDR3 length is 13 residues. J lost 9 bases, V lost 6 bases, and 7 bases had no gene match.

This rearrangement joins TRBV27 to TRBJ1-1, with a tentative D call TRBD1 (6 bases). The V gene's germline CDR1 is MNHEY and CDR2 SMNVEV (reference sequence). The CDR3 has 14 residues. V was pared by 2 bases and J by 11 bases, with 18 bases between. CDR3 region: CASSLMGFGQGAFF. The CDR3 bases are TGTGCCAGCAGTTTAATGGGGTTTGGGCAGGGGGCTTTCTTT.

On this clone: The same CDR3 also results from other DNA sequences found in this sample. The chain combines TRBV7-6 with TRBJ1-1; D gene unclear. The CDR3 covers 13 residues. Looked up from germline, CDR1 is SGHVS and CDR2 is FNYEAQ. Trimming pared 3 bases from V and 1 base from J, leaving 6 bases between. The CDR3 coding sequence is TGTGCCAGCAGCTTGGCAGGGAACACTGAAGCTTTCTTT. It yields the protein CASSLAGNTEAFF.

The rearrangement uses TRBV7-3 and TRBJ2-1; 10 nucleotides agree with TRBD2. The CDR3 contains 16 residues. Germline V gives CDR1 SGHTA, CDR2 FQGTGA. V was pared by 0 bases and J by 4 bases, with 3 bases of the junction left unmatched. For the CDR3, the DNA is TGTGCCAGCAGCTTAACCCTAGCGGGGGTTTACAATGAGCAGTTCTTC. Translated: CASSLTLAGVYNEQFF.

The genes are TRBV30 and TRBJ2-2, with D maybe TRBD1 (6 bases). V lost 4 bases and J lost 5, with 20 bases in between. CDR3 size: 16 residues. Looked up from germline, CDR1 is GTSNPN and CDR2 is SVGIG (reference sequence). The CDR3 sequence is CAWIPWTARGTGELFF. The CDR3 region has the DNA TGTGCCTGGATCCCATGGACAGCCAGAGGTACCGGGGAGCTGTTTTTT. The full variable domain, its missing parts supplied by reference TRBV30 and TRBJ2-2, is SQTIHQWPATLVQPVGSPLSLECTVEGTSNPNLYWYRQAAGRGLQLLFYSVGIGQISSEVPQNLSASRPQDRQFILSSKKLLLSDSGFYLCAWIPWTARGTGELFFGEGSRLTVL.

V is TRBV29-1 and J is TRBJ1-5, with D uncertain. The CDR3 consists of 12 residues. CDR1 and CDR2 from the germline V gene are SQVTM and ANQGSEA. The germline V and J ends were trimmed by 4 bases and 3 bases, with 7 bases remaining between them. CDR3 sequence: CSVGAVNQPQHF. In DNA, the CDR3 is TGCAGCGTTGGGGCAGTCAATCAGCCCCAGCATTTT.

The V and J genes are TRBV9 and TRBJ1-2; no firm D call. V was trimmed by 4 bases and J by 0 bases, leaving 16 bases between them. The CDR3 spans 16 residues. The germline V gene encodes CDR1 SGDLS and CDR2 YYNGEE. In DNA, the CDR3 is TGTGCCAGCAGCCCACAGTTTGGGGTGACTAACTATGGCTACACCTTC. Translated: CASSPQFGVTNYGYTF.

The chain joins TRBV10-3 to TRBJ1-1; no clear D. V shed 2 bases and J shed 4 bases, with 14 bases lying between them. The CDR3 totals 15 residues. Germline CDR1 and CDR2: ENHRY and SYGVKD. CDR3 sequence: CAISEPPPRSTEAFF. CDR3 nucleotides: TGTGCCATCAGTGAGCCACCGCCGAGGAGCACTGAAGCTTTCTTT.

This chain connects TRBV6-5 to TRBJ2-5, with 7 bases identical to TRBD1. V was clipped by 6 bases and J by 1 base; unmatched bases: 2. The CDR3 sequence is 13 residues long. Germline CDR1 and CDR2: MNHEY and SVGAGI. CDR3 sequence: CASRGTVQETQYF. The CDR3 DNA reads as TGTGCCAGCAGAGGGACAGTCCAAGAGACCCAGTACTTC.

The rearrangement uses TRBV5-1 and TRBJ2-1, with 12 bases matching TRBD2. In germline, CDR1 is SGHRS, CDR2 YFSETQ. Losses at the gene ends were 0 bases for V and 2 bases for J; bases not matched to a gene: 6. This CDR3 contains 18 residues. CDR3: CASSLESGLAGPYNEQFF. DNA of the CDR3: TGCGCCAGCAGCTTGGAGAGTGGACTAGCGGGACCCTACAATGAGCAGTTCTTC. The entire variable domain, with the rest obtained from reference TRBV5-1 and TRBJ2-1, is as follows: KAGVTQTPRYLIKTRGQQVTLSCSPISGHRSVSWYQQTPGQGLQFLFEYFSETQRNKGNFPGRFSGRQFSNSRSEMNVSTLELGDSALYLCASSLESGLAGPYNEQFFGPGTRLTVL.

This chain links TRBV6-5 with TRBJ2-1; no clear D. The CDR3 covers 12 residues. With 2 bases removed from V and 6 bases from J, the gap between germline ends came to 5 bases. Germline V gene sequence: CDR1 MNHEY, CDR2 SVGAGI. The CDR3 reads CASSYKGNEQFF. The CDR3, as DNA: TGTGCCAGCAGTTACAAGGGCAATGAGCAGTTCTTC.

The chain links TRBV6-5 to TRBJ2-7, with a possible D match to TRBD1 (5 bases). V gave up 4 bases and J gave up 0 bases, with 13 bases separating them. The CDR3 is 15 residues long. Germline assignment: CDR1 MNHEY and CDR2 SVGAGI. CDR3 amino acids: CASSSSQGSSYEQYF. The CDR3 DNA reads as TGTGCCAGCAGTTCTAGTCAGGGTAGCTCCTACGAGCAGTACTTC.

In this sample, this clone turned up a few times. The chain links TRBV5-4 to TRBJ1-6; a possible D gene is TRBD1 (5 bases). There are 16 residues in the CDR3. CDR1 and CDR2 from the germline V gene are SGHNT and YYREEE (reference sequence). Between the trimmed V and J ends, which lost 5 bases and 5 bases, there was a span of 17 bases. CDR3 sequence reads: CASRAMGLGDNSPLHF. The CDR3 DNA reads as TGTGCCAGCAGGGCTATGGGACTCGGAGATAATTCACCCCTCCACTTT.

The V and J genes are TRBV7-8 and TRBJ2-7; 9 nucleotides line up with TRBD1. V shed 7 bases and J 10 bases; nucleotides not matched to a gene: 14. Looked up from germline, CDR1 is SGHVS and CDR2 is FQNEAQ. The CDR3 is 14 amino acids. The CDR3, as DNA: TGTGCCAGCACGACGCCGGGACAGGGCGTATTTCAGTACTTC. As protein: CASTTPGQGVFQYF.

A few counts support this clone. The chain joins TRBV9 to TRBJ2-3; D possibly corresponds to TRBD2 (5 bases). Germline V CDR1 and CDR2: SGDLS, YYNGEE. Trimming cost V 4 bases and J 6 bases, with 18 bases left between them. The CDR3 has 15 amino acids. CDR3 sequence (DNA): TGTGCCAGCAGCTCACCACTAGTAACAAAGGATACGCAGTATTTT. The encoded protein is CASSSPLVTKDTQYF.

The chain couples TRBV10-3 to TRBJ1-6, with 8 positions matching TRBD1. V lost 7 bases, J lost 5 bases, and 4 bases stayed unmatched. This CDR3 has 14 residues. Per germline, CDR1 ENHRY and CDR2 SYGVKD. CDR3 coding DNA: TGTGCCATCAACAACAGGGGGAATAATTCACCCCTCCACTTT. Residues: CAINNRGNNSPLHF.

The chain employs TRBV6-1 and TRBJ2-5, with unresolved D. The CDR3 runs 13 residues. Looked up from germline, CDR1 is MNHNS and CDR2 is SASEGT. The germline V and J ends were trimmed by 7 bases and 0 bases, with 9 bases remaining between them. Here the CDR3 reads CASKTRNQETQYF. CDR3 sequence (DNA): TGTGCCAGCAAGACCAGAAACCAAGAGACCCAGTACTTC.

Note on this clone: Other DNA variants within this sample encode the same CDR3. This chain links TRBV29-1 with TRBJ1-1; unclear D gene. CDR3 length equals 13 residues. Looked up from germline, CDR1 is SQVTM and CDR2 is ANQGSEA. V was trimmed by 1 base and J by 0 bases, leaving 6 bases between them. CDR3 coding DNA: TGCAGCGTTGAAGGGCTTATGAACACTGAAGCTTTCTTT. Translation: CSVEGLMNTEAFF.

This clone has more than one count but fewer than ten. The chain couples TRBV6-5 to TRBJ2-7, with a possible D match to TRBD2 (6 bases). Deletions cut 6 bases from V and 3 bases from J, with 9 bases between. CDR1 and CDR2 from the germline V gene are MNHEY and SVGAGI. The CDR3 is 12 residues long. DNA of the CDR3: TGTGCCAGCAGCCCGGACTACTACGAGCAGTACTTC. Translating gives CASSPDYYEQYF.

For the CDR3, the DNA is TGCGCCAGCAGCTTGGCCGATTTGAACCAATACAATGAGCAGTTCTTC. Translated: CASSLADLNQYNEQFF. The chain uses TRBV5-1 and TRBJ2-1; the D is unclear. V was clipped by 0 bases and J by 4 bases, with 14 bases between them. This CDR3 has 16 residues. The germline CDR1 and CDR2 sequences are SGHRS and YFSETQ.

A word on this clone: This sample includes further DNA sequences coding for the same CDR3. The chain has TRBV29-1 and TRBJ2-1; 9 nucleotides match TRBD2. The length of the CDR3 is 15 residues. Trimming at V came to 1 base and at J to 1 base, leaving 2 bases not matched to a gene. Germline assignment: CDR1 SQVTM and CDR2 ANQGSEA. The CDR3 coding sequence is TGCAGCGTTGAAGGCGGGGGGGGATCCTACAATGAGCAGTTCTTC. Translating gives CSVEGGGGSYNEQFF.

Turning to this clone: This specimen includes other DNA sequences encoding the same CDR3. The chain recombines TRBV29-1 with TRBJ1-1, with D possibly TRBD1 on 5 matching bases. The CDR3 has 12 amino acids. Germline assignment: CDR1 SQVTM and CDR2 ANQGSEA. The germline V and J ends were trimmed by 3 bases and 2 bases, with 7 bases remaining between them. Here the CDR3 reads CSVDRVNTEAFF. CDR3 coding DNA: TGCAGCGTTGACAGGGTAAACACTGAAGCTTTCTTT.